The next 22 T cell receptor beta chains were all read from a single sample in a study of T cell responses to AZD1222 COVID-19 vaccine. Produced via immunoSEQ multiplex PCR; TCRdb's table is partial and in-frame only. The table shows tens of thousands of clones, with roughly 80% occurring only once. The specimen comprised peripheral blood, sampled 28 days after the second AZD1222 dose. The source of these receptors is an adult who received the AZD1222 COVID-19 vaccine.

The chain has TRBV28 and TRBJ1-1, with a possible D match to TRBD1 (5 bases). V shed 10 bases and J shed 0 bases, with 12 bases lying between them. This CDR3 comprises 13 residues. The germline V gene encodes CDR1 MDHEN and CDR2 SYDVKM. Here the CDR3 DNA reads TGTGCCACCCAAGACAGTCTGAACACTGAAGCTTTCTTT. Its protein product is CATQDSLNTEAFF.

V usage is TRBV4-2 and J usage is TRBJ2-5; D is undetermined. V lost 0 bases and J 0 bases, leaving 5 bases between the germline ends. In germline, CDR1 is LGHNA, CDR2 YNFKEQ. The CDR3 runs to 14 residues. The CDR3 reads CASSQERNQETQYF. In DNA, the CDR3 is TGTGCCAGCAGCCAAGAACGGAACCAAGAGACCCAGTACTTC.

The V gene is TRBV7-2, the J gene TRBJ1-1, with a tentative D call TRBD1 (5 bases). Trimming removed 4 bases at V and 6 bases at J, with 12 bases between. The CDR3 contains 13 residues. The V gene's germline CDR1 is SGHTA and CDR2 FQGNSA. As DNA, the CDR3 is TGTGCCAGCAGCTCCCGAGGGACTTCTGAAGCTTTCTTT. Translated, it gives CASSSRGTSEAFF.

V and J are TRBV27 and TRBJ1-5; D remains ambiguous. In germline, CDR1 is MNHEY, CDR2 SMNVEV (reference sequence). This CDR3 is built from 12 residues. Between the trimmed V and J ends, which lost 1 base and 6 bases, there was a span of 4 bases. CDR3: CASSLYGQPQHF. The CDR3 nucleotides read TGTGCCAGCAGTTTATACGGTCAGCCCCAGCATTTT.

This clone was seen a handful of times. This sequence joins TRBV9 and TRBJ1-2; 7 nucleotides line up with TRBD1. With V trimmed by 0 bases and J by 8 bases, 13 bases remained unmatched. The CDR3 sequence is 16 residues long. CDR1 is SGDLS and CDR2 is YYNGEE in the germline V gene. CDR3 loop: CASSVGHFVRGPGYTF. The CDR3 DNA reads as TGTGCCAGCAGCGTAGGACACTTTGTAAGGGGGCCAGGCTACACCTTC.

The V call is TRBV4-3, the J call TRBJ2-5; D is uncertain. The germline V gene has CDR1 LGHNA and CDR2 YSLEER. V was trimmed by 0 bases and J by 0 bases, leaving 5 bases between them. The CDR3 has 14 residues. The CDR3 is CASSQDTNQETQYF. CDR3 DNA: TGCGCCAGCAGCCAAGACACCAACCAAGAGACCCAGTACTTC.

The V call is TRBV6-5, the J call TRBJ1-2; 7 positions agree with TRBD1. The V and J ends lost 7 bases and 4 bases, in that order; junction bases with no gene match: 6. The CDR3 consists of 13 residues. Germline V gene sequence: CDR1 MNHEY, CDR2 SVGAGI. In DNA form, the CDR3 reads TGTGCCAGCATCCAGGACAGGACCTATGGCTACACCTTC. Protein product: CASIQDRTYGYTF.

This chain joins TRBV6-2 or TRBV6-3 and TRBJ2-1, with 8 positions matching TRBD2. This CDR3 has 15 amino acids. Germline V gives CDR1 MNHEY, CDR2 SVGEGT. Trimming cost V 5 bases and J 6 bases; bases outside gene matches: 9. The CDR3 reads CASSPPRREANEQFF. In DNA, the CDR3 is TGTGCCAGCAGTCCACCCCGGCGGGAGGCCAATGAGCAGTTCTTC.

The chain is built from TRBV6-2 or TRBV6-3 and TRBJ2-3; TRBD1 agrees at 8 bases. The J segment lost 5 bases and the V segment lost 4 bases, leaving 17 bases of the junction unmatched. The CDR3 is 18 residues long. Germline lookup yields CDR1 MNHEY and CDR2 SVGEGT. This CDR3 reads CASSSPPTGVVLIDTQYF. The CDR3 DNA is TGTGCCAGCAGTTCGCCCCCGACAGGGGTAGTGTTGATAGATACGCAGTATTTT.

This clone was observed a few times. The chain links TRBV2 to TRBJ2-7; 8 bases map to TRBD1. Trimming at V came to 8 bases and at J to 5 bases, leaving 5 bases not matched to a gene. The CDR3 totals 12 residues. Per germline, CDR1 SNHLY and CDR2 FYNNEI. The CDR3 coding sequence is TGTGCCAGCGTTGACAGGGGACACGAGCAGTACTTC. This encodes CASVDRGHEQYF.

In nucleotides, the CDR3 is TGTGCCAGCAGTCTAGACATACCGAATTCACCCCTCCACTTT. It yields the protein CASSLDIPNSPLHF. This rearrangement joins TRBV25-1 to TRBJ1-6; D is unresolved. The CDR3 is made up of 14 amino acids. V lost 5 bases and J 7 bases, leaving 12 bases between the germline ends. Germline V gene sequence: CDR1 MGHDK, CDR2 SYGVNS.

CDR3 in DNA: TGTGCCATCAGGGGCAAAGGGGCAGGGGGCTACACCTTC. Translation: CAIRGKGAGGYTF. The J gene is TRBJ1-2, the V gene TRBV10-3; a weak D match, TRBD1 (5 bases). V gave up 6 bases and J gave up 8 bases, with 16 bases separating them. Germline-derived CDR1 and CDR2 are ENHRY and SYGVKD. This CDR3 is 13 amino acids long.

CDR3 bases: TGTGCCAGCAGCTTAACTGGGCCTCAGCCCCAGCATTTT. The encoded protein is CASSLTGPQPQHF. The chain uses TRBV7-2 and TRBJ1-5, with unresolved D. With 2 bases removed from V and 6 bases from J, the gap between germline ends came to 8 bases. The length of the CDR3 is 13 residues. Germline V CDR1 and CDR2: SGHTA, FQGNSA.

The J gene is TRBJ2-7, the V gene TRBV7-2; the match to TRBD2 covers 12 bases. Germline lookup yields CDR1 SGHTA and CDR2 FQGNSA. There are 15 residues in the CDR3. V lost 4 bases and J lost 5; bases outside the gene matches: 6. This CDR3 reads CASSSTSGRNHEQYF. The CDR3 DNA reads TGTGCCAGCAGCTCTACTAGCGGGAGGAACCACGAGCAGTACTTC.

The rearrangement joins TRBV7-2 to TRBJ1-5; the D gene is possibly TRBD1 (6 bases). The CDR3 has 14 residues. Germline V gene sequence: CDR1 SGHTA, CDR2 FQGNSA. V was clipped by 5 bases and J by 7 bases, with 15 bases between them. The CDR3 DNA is TGTGCCAGCAGCGCAACAGGGCCGGGGCAGCCCCAGCATTTT. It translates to CASSATGPGQPQHF.

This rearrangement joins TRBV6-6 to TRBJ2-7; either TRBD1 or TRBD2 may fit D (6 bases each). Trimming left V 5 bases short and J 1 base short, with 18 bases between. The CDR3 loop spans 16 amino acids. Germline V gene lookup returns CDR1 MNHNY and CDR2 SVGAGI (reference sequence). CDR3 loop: CASSRGQGQRSYEQYF. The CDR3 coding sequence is TGTGCCAGCAGTCGGGGGCAGGGTCAGAGGTCCTACGAGCAGTACTTC.

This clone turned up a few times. The CDR3 region has the DNA TGTGCCAGCAGTTTATATCCGGGCTGGGAGCAGTACTTC. This translates into CASSLYPGWEQYF. The chain joins TRBV28 to TRBJ2-7; D uncertain. The CDR3 sequence is 13 residues long. Germline CDR1 and CDR2: MDHEN and SYDVKM. V lost 1 base, J lost 7 bases, and 11 bases lay in between.

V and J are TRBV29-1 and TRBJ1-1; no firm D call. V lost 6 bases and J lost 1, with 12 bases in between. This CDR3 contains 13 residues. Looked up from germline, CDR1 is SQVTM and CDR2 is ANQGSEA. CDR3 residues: CSVSHPANTEAFF. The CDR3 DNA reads TGCAGCGTGTCCCATCCAGCGAACACTGAAGCTTTCTTT.

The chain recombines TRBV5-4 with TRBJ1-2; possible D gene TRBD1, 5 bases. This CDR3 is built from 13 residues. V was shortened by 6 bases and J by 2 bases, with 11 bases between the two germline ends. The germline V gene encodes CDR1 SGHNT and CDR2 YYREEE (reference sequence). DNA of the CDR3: TGTGCCAGCATGGCCAGGGAGAACTATGGCTACACCTTC. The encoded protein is CASMARENYGYTF.

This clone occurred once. The CDR3 is CASTGAGNTIYF. DNA of the CDR3: TGTGCCAGCACGGGTGCTGGAAACACCATATATTTT. V and J are TRBV3-1 (or the pseudogene TRBV3-2) and TRBJ1-3; the D is unclear. The V end was cut by 7 bases, the J end by 2 bases, with 6 bases between. CDR3 length equals 12 residues. Germline-derived CDR1 and CDR2 are LGHDT and YNNKEL (reference sequence).

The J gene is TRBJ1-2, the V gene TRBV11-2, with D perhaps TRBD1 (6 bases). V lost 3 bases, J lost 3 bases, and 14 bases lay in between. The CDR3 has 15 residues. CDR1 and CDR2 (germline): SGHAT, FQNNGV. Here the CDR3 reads CASSFRGTTDYGYTF. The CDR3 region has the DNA TGTGCCAGCAGCTTTAGAGGGACAACGGACTATGGCTACACCTTC.

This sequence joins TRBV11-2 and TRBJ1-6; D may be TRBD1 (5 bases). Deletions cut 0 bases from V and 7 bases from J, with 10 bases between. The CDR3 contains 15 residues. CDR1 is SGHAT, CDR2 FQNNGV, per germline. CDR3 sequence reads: CASSLDPGRNSPLHF. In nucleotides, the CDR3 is TGTGCCAGCAGCTTAGATCCAGGGAGGAATTCACCCCTCCACTTT.